These T cell receptor beta chains were read from a single sample in a study of T cell clones after liver transplantation. Profiled with immunoSEQ multiplex PCR; TCRdb holds only in-frame clones, not every one. The sample lists approximately 51,000 clones; roughly 74% were seen once. Material: CD4+ T cells from blood, obtained about 56 months after liver transplant. All receptors derive from a human patient who received a liver transplant. Part of the T cell pool may stem from the graft donor. Each CDR3 is given with its conserved first and last residue. The D gene is left open where the match is weak. Some rows mark clone size as missing; the rest say once, few, many or name a class of expanded clone.

V gene: TRBV4-1; clone size: -; J gene: TRBJ2-7; D gene: -; CDR3 protein: CASSQGAEQAYEQYF; CDR3 DNA: TGCGCCAGCAGCCAAGGCGCTGAACAGGCTTACGAGCAGTACTTC
V gene: TRBV4-1; clone size: -; J gene: TRBJ1-2; D gene: -; CDR3 protein: CASSPQRALQNYGYTF; CDR3 DNA: TGCGCCAGCAGCCCTCAAAGAGCCTTACAAAACTATGGCTACACCTTC
V gene: TRBV11-2; clone size: -; J gene: TRBJ2-6; D gene: -; CDR3 protein: CASSLTLSGANVLTF; CDR3 DNA: TGTGCCAGCAGCTTAACACTCTCTGGGGCCAACGTCCTGACTTTC
V gene: TRBV11-3; clone size: -; J gene: TRBJ2-1; D gene: TRBD2; CDR3 protein: CASSSAGGYNEQFF; CDR3 DNA: TGTGCCAGCAGCTCAGCGGGGGGGTACAATGAGCAGTTCTTC
V gene: TRBV20-1; clone size: few; J gene: TRBJ2-5; D gene: -; CDR3 protein: CSARRRTQYF; CDR3 DNA: TGCAGTGCTAGAAGGAGGACCCAGTACTTC
V gene: TRBV28; clone size: once; J gene: TRBJ2-3; D gene: TRBD1; CDR3 protein: CASSPTVPGGSTDTQYF; CDR3 DNA: TGTGCCAGCAGCCCCACTGTTCCAGGGGGCTCCACAGATACGCAGTATTTT
V gene: TRBV6-5; clone size: -; J gene: TRBJ1-1; D gene: -; CDR3 protein: CASSPTQGTVTEAFF; CDR3 DNA: TGTGCCAGCAGCCCCACGCAAGGAACGGTCACTGAAGCTTTCTTT
V gene: TRBV10-2; clone size: -; J gene: TRBJ1-4; D gene: -; CDR3 protein: CASSERHTNEKLFF; CDR3 DNA: TGCGCCAGCAGTGAGAGACATACTAATGAAAAACTGTTTTTT
V gene: TRBV5-4; clone size: -; J gene: TRBJ2-1; D gene: TRBD2; CDR3 protein: CASSSGLAALNEQFF; CDR3 DNA: TGTGCCAGCAGCTCTGGACTAGCGGCCTTAAATGAGCAGTTCTTC
V gene: TRBV11-2; clone size: -; J gene: TRBJ2-3; D gene: TRBD2; CDR3 protein: CASSSQAGGGTDTQYF; CDR3 DNA: TGTGCCAGCAGCTCTCAAGCGGGGGGAGGGACAGATACGCAGTATTTT
V gene: TRBV6-1; clone size: -; J gene: TRBJ1-5; D gene: TRBD1; CDR3 protein: CASSEEFHRGSHSNQPQHF; CDR3 DNA: TGTGCCAGCAGTGAAGAGTTTCACAGGGGGTCGCATAGCAATCAGCCCCAGCATTTT
V gene: TRBV6-4; clone size: -; J gene: TRBJ1-2; D gene: -; CDR3 protein: CASAPDRLGGYTF; CDR3 DNA: TGTGCCAGCGCCCCAGACAGGCTGGGTGGCTACACCTTC
V gene: TRBV7-9; clone size: -; J gene: TRBJ1-2; D gene: -; CDR3 protein: CASSLYDSGYTF; CDR3 DNA: TGTGCCAGCAGCTTATATGATTCGGGCTACACCTTC
V gene: TRBV6-1; clone size: -; J gene: TRBJ2-3; D gene: -; CDR3 protein: CASSTAPTDTQYF; CDR3 DNA: TGTGCCAGCAGCACTGCACCCACAGATACGCAGTATTTT
V gene: TRBV11-2; clone size: -; J gene: TRBJ1-5; D gene: -; CDR3 protein: CASSLDGGFQPQHF; CDR3 DNA: TGTGCCAGCAGCTTAGATGGGGGATTTCAGCCCCAGCATTTT
V gene: TRBV7-9; clone size: -; J gene: TRBJ2-3; D gene: -; CDR3 protein: CASSSTGGDTQYF; CDR3 DNA: TGTGCCAGCAGCTCCACCGGCGGGGATACGCAGTATTTT
V gene: TRBV5-4; clone size: -; J gene: TRBJ1-1; D gene: -; CDR3 protein: CASRLGGGAGTEAFF; CDR3 DNA: TGTGCCAGCAGGCTCGGTGGGGGGGCAGGCACTGAAGCTTTCTTT
V gene: TRBV30; clone size: -; J gene: TRBJ1-4; D gene: -; CDR3 protein: CAWSVPQAGAEKLFF; CDR3 DNA: TGTGCCTGGAGTGTACCCCAGGCGGGCGCAGAAAAACTGTTTTTT
V gene: TRBV19; clone size: -; J gene: TRBJ2-7; D gene: -; CDR3 protein: CASSIAGPSYEQYF; CDR3 DNA: TGTGCCAGTAGTATTGCAGGGCCCTCCTACGAGCAGTACTTC
V gene: TRBV19; clone size: -; J gene: TRBJ1-2; D gene: -; CDR3 protein: CASSMRQYLYGYTF; CDR3 DNA: TGTGCCAGTAGTATGAGACAGTACCTCTATGGCTACACCTTC
V gene: TRBV6-4; clone size: -; J gene: TRBJ1-1; D gene: TRBD1; CDR3 protein: CASRGQANTEAFF; CDR3 DNA: TGTGCCAGCAGAGGACAGGCGAACACTGAAGCTTTCTTT
V gene: TRBV6-1; clone size: -; J gene: TRBJ1-1; D gene: -; CDR3 protein: CASSGRQSTPTEAFF; CDR3 DNA: TGTGCCAGCAGTGGACGACAGTCGACACCCACTGAAGCTTTCTTT
V gene: TRBV28; clone size: few; J gene: TRBJ2-7; D gene: TRBD1; CDR3 protein: CASYSTGVGEQYF; CDR3 DNA: TGTGCCAGTTATTCGACAGGGGTGGGGGAGCAGTACTTC
V gene: TRBV11-2; clone size: -; J gene: TRBJ2-5; D gene: -; CDR3 protein: CASSLEQETQYF; CDR3 DNA: TGTGCCAGCAGCTTGGAACAAGAGACCCAGTACTTC
V gene: TRBV7-2; clone size: -; J gene: TRBJ1-1; D gene: -; CDR3 protein: CASSRFGRGGLNTEAFF; CDR3 DNA: TGTGCCAGCAGCCGATTTGGGCGGGGGGGCTTGAACACTGAAGCTTTCTTT
V gene: TRBV13; clone size: -; J gene: TRBJ2-6; D gene: -; CDR3 protein: CASRRAKLIQSRANVLTF; CDR3 DNA: TGTGCCAGCAGACGCGCCAAGCTGATACAAAGTCGGGCCAACGTCCTGACTTTC
V gene: TRBV6-1; clone size: -; J gene: TRBJ1-5; D gene: TRBD1; CDR3 protein: CASSEGQGRLSNQPQHF; CDR3 DNA: TGTGCCAGCAGTGAAGGACAGGGTCGTCTTAGCAATCAGCCCCAGCATTTT
V gene: TRBV6-1; clone size: -; J gene: TRBJ2-3; D gene: TRBD2; CDR3 protein: CASSEGPAGGLDTQYF; CDR3 DNA: TGTGCCAGCAGTGAAGGTCCAGCGGGGGGGCTAGATACGCAGTATTTT
V gene: TRBV28; clone size: -; J gene: TRBJ1-5; D gene: -; CDR3 protein: CASSSGVHQPQHF; CDR3 DNA: TGTGCCAGCAGTTCGGGGGTCCATCAGCCCCAGCATTTT
V gene: TRBV2; clone size: few; J gene: TRBJ2-2; D gene: -; CDR3 protein: CASSELRRDTGELFF; CDR3 DNA: TGTGCCAGCAGTGAATTAAGGCGTGACACCGGGGAGCTGTTTTTT
V gene: TRBV11-2; clone size: -; J gene: TRBJ2-7; D gene: -; CDR3 protein: CASGRDSSSYEQYF; CDR3 DNA: TGTGCCAGCGGGCGGGACAGCAGCTCCTACGAGCAGTACTTC